The entry below gives a single T cell receptor (beta chain) sequence along with its context. Its specificity is unknown. Germline V gene data show CDR1 as WSHSY and CDR2 as SAAADI. Trimming shortened V by 3 bases and J by 5 bases, and 14 bases separated the two germline ends. This CDR3 spans 16 amino acids. The data were taken from a study of T cell responses to AZD1222 COVID-19 vaccine. Study results and limitations: Baseline seropositives among AZD1222 recipients totaled only five or six. Along spike, vaccine-associated CD4 TCRs were found throughout, with dominance at 160-218 and 743-854.

The method was immunoSEQ multiplex PCR; TCRdb's version includes in-frame clones alone and lacks a portion of them. The sample has roughly 140,000 clones; 82% are singletons. The sample was peripheral blood, taken on day 0 of MenACWY control vaccination. The receptor was derived from an adult in good health. This chain connects TRBV10-2 to TRBJ1-6; D is possibly TRBD1 (5 bases). CDR3 coding DNA: TGCGCCAGCAGTGATCAGGGTTTGGAGAATAATTCACCCCTCCACTTT. Translated, it gives CASSDQGLENNSPLHF.